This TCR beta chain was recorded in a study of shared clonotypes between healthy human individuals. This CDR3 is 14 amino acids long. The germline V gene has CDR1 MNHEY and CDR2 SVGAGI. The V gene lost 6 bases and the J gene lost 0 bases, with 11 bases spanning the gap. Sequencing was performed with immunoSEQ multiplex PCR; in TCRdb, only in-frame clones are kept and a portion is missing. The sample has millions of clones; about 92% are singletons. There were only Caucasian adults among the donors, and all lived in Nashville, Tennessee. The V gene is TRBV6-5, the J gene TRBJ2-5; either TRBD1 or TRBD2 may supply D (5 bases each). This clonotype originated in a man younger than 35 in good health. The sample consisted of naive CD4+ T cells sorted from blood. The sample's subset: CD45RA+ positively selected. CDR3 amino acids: CASSLGRNQETQYF. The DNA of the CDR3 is TGTGCCAGCAGCCTGGGACGCAACCAAGAGACCCAGTACTTC.